Included here is one TCR beta chain sequence, with context. Its target is unknown. This sample was taken from a study of beta chain features in type 1 diabetes. Investigators reverse transcribed all isolated RNA, so they sequenced expressed TCRB transcripts. Profiling relied on immunoSEQ multiplex PCR, and the TCRdb table lists in-frame clones only, not all of them. This sample has roughly 150,000 clones, with approximately 62% found just once. Study results and caveats: A closer apparent resemblance between naive, central memory and Treg TCRB repertoires was seen in patients than in healthy donors. People with Type 1 diabetes carried modestly yet significantly shorter TCRB CDR3s in all four CD4+ subsets.

J lost 6 bases, V lost 6 bases, and 8 bases had no gene match. Germline V gene sequence: CDR1 SGHTA, CDR2 FQGNSA. The CDR3 has 13 residues. The rearrangement links TRBV7-2 to TRBJ2-7; 7 bases line up with TRBD1. The sequence was obtained from a man aged 25-40 years with type 1 diabetes. The specimen sequenced was naive CD4+ T cells from blood. CDR3 loop: CASSSGQDGEQYF. CDR3 DNA sequence: TGTGCCAGCAGTTCCGGACAGGACGGCGAGCAGTACTTC.